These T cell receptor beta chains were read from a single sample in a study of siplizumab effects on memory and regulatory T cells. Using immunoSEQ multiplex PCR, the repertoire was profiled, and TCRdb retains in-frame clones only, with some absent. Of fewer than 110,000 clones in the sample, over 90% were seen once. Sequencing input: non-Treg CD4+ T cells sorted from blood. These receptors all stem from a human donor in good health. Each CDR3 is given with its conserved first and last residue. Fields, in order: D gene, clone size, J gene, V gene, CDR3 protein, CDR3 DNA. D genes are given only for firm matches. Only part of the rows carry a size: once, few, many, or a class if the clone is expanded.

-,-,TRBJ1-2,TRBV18,CASSLKPNGYTF,TGTGCCAGCTCCCTCAAGCCAAATGGCTACACCTTC
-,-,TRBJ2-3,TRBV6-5,CATYRGSTQYF,TGTGCCACCTACCGAGGGAGTACGCAGTATTTT
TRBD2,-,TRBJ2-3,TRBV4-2,CASSQDPTSGRAFGTDTQYF,TGTGCCAGCAGCCAAGACCCGACTAGCGGGAGGGCATTTGGCACAGATACGCAGTATTTT
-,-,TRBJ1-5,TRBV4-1,CASSKSGTTDSQPQHF,TGCGCCAGCAGCAAAAGCGGTACGACAGACAGTCAGCCCCAGCATTTT
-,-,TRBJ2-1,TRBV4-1,CASSQRAPNEQFF,TGCGCCAGCAGCCAACGGGCTCCCAATGAGCAGTTCTTC
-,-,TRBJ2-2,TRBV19,CASRQPNTGELFF,TGTGCCAGTAGGCAGCCGAACACCGGGGAGCTGTTTTTT
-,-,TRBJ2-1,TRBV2,CASPGGDSYNEQFF,TGTGCCAGCCCGGGAGGGGACAGCTACAATGAGCAGTTCTTC
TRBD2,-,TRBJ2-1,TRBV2,CASSGTSGINEQFF,TGTGCCAGCAGCGGGACTAGCGGGATCAATGAGCAGTTCTTC
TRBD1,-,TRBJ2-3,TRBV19,CASSAQQGAGDTQYF,TGTGCCAGTAGTGCCCAACAGGGGGCGGGAGATACGCAGTATTTT
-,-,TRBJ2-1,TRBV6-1,CASSTGTLYQQFF,TGTGCCAGCAGTACCGGGACCCTGTATCAGCAGTTCTTC
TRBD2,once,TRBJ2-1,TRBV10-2,CASSEPPTSGRANEQFF,TGCGCCAGCAGTGAGCCACCGACTAGCGGGAGGGCTAATGAGCAGTTCTTC
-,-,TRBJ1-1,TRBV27,CASSLLGIRAGTEAFF,TGTGCCAGCAGTTTACTGGGTATCAGGGCGGGCACTGAAGCTTTCTTT
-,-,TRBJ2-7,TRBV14,CASSQDDSGQLPYEQYF,TGTGCCAGCAGCCAAGATGATTCTGGACAGTTACCCTACGAGCAGTACTTC
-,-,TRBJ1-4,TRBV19,CASSIPGNEKLFF,TGTGCCAGTAGTATCCCGGGGAATGAAAAACTGTTTTTT
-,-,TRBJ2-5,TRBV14,CASSRDLKETQYF,TGTGCCAGCAGCAGGGACCTAAAAGAGACCCAGTACTTC
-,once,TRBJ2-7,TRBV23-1,CASSRWRLPYEQYF,TGCGCCAGCAGTCGGTGGCGGCTACCCTACGAGCAGTACTTC